Listed here are 16 T cell receptor beta chains from one sample, sequenced in a study of blood T cell repertoires in COVID-19. TCRdb's table, derived via immunoSEQ multiplex PCR, lists solely in-frame clones and lacks some. The sample yields 100,000 or so clones, about 86% seen once. The sequenced sample consisted of PBMCs or T cells enriched from blood (not recorded which). The receptors originated from a woman in her 50s who had recovered from COVID-19.

Written as DNA, the CDR3 is TGTGCCAGTAGTATAAACTGGCAGGGGGCCGGTGGCTACACCTTC. Its protein product is CASSINWQGAGGYTF. The chain is built from TRBV19 and TRBJ1-2, with 8 bases matching TRBD1. The V segment lost 2 bases and the J segment 7 bases; nucleotides outside the gene matches: 9. Germline assignment: CDR1 LNHDA and CDR2 SQIVND (reference sequence). CDR3 length equals 15 residues.

The chain joins TRBV7-9 to TRBJ1-6; unclear D gene. Germline loops: CDR1 SEHNR, CDR2 FQNEAQ (reference sequence). CDR3 length: 17 residues. V was pared by 0 bases and J by 0 bases, with 9 bases between. CDR3 residues: CASSLAIGSSYNSPLHF. DNA of the CDR3: TGTGCCAGCAGCTTAGCGATAGGGAGCTCCTATAATTCACCCCTCCACTTT. The variable domain in full, with the rest retrieved from reference TRBV7-9 and TRBJ1-6, is DTGVSQNPRHKITKRGQNVTFRCDPISEHNRLYWYRQTLGQGPEFLTYFQNEAQLEKSRLLSDRFSAERPKGSFSTLEIQRTEQGDSAMYLCASSLAIGSSYNSPLHFGNGTRLTVT.

The V gene is TRBV28, the J gene TRBJ2-2; TRBD2 aligns across 8 bases. Unmatched junction bases numbered 6, after V lost 4 bases and J lost 5 bases. Germline loops: CDR1 MDHEN, CDR2 SYDVKM. This CDR3 is built from 15 residues. The CDR3 bases are TGTGCCAGCAGTTCTACCGGCGGGGGGACCGGGGAGCTGTTTTTT. Translating gives CASSSTGGGTGELFF.

The CDR3 DNA follows: TGTGCCAGTAGTATAACGGTACCCTCCTACGAGCAGTACTTC. It translates to CASSITVPSYEQYF. J is TRBJ2-7 and V is TRBV19; no definite D call. The CDR3 consists of 14 residues. The germline V and J ends were trimmed by 2 bases and 0 bases, with 8 bases remaining between them. Germline V CDR1 and CDR2: LNHDA, SQIVND (reference sequence).

This clone was detected a few times. The chain joins TRBV15 to TRBJ2-7, with a weak D call TRBD1 (6 bases). Looked up from germline, CDR1 is LNHNV and CDR2 is YYDKDF (reference sequence). Trimming removed 1 base at V and 6 bases at J, with 10 bases between. This CDR3 has 13 amino acids. CDR3: CATSRGTVVEQYF. CDR3 coding DNA: TGTGCCACCAGCAGAGGGACAGTTGTCGAGCAGTACTTC.

The rearrangement uses TRBV7-2 and TRBJ2-7; D uncertain. In germline, CDR1 is SGHTA, CDR2 FQGNSA. The CDR3 spans 15 residues. The V gene lost 6 bases and the J gene lost 0 bases, with 15 bases spanning the gap. Here the CDR3 DNA reads TGTGCCAGCAGGCTATCAGGATATAGCTCCTACGAGCAGTACTTC. Its translation: CASRLSGYSSYEQYF.

V gene TRBV5-1 combines with J gene TRBJ1-1, with D perhaps matching TRBD1 (5 bases). Looked up from germline, CDR1 is SGHRS and CDR2 is YFSETQ. The CDR3 spans 14 residues. V lost 5 bases, J lost 3 bases, and 14 bases lay in between. DNA of the CDR3: TGCGCCAGCAGACCTTCAGGGTTAGACACTGAAGCTTTCTTT. This encodes CASRPSGLDTEAFF.

This clone was observed a few times. This sequence joins TRBV5-1 and TRBJ2-7, with D possibly matching TRBD1 (6 bases). V was trimmed by 3 bases and J by 4 bases, leaving 14 bases between them. CDR3 length: 14 amino acids. Germline values: CDR1 SGHRS, CDR2 YFSETQ. This chain's CDR3 is CASSWGRPSYEQYF. CDR3 nucleotides: TGCGCCAGCAGCTGGGGGCGGCCGTCATACGAGCAGTACTTC.

The gene calls are TRBV5-1 and TRBJ2-7, with 10 bases aligning to TRBD1. The CDR3 is 14 amino acids. Unmatched junction bases numbered 8, after V lost 4 bases and J lost 7 bases. Germline assignment: CDR1 SGHRS and CDR2 YFSETQ. CDR3 loop: CASSGGTGDGEQYF. Written as DNA, the CDR3 is TGCGCCAGCAGCGGGGGGACAGGGGATGGAGAGCAGTACTTC.

The V call is TRBV5-8, the J call TRBJ2-5, with TRBD1 identical over 8 bases. With V trimmed by 4 bases and J by 6 bases, 11 bases remained unmatched. The CDR3 runs to 15 residues. Germline V lookup: CDR1 SGHTS, CDR2 YDEGEE. For the CDR3, the DNA is TGTGCCAGCAGCCCGAATCGACAGGGGCGGAAGACCCAGTACTTC. Translated: CASSPNRQGRKTQYF.

The gene calls are TRBV4-1 and TRBJ2-3, with TRBD2 matching over 9 bases. Trimming took 0 bases from V and 6 from J; bases not matched to a gene: 7. Germline V gene lookup returns CDR1 MGHRA and CDR2 YSYEKL. This CDR3 spans 16 amino acids. Here the CDR3 DNA reads TGCGCCAGCAGCCAAGAACTAGCGGGCTCGGTGGATACGCAGTATTTT. Its protein product is CASSQELAGSVDTQYF.

This clone was found a few times. The chain has TRBV5-1 and TRBJ2-7; D call uncertain. Per the germline V gene, CDR1 is SGHRS and CDR2 is YFSETQ. CDR3 length equals 14 residues. The V and J ends lost 0 bases and 2 bases respectively, with 9 bases between them. Here the CDR3 DNA reads TGCGCCAGCAGCTTGGGGAACAGTGCCTACGAGCAGTACTTC. Residues: CASSLGNSAYEQYF.

J is TRBJ1-4 and V is TRBV15; TRBD1 matches 8 bases. The germline V gene encodes CDR1 LNHNV and CDR2 YYDKDF (reference sequence). Trimming removed 0 bases from V and 8 bases from J; junction bases left unmatched: 8. The CDR3 has 16 residues. The DNA for the CDR3 is TGTGCCACCAGCAGAGATCTGGACAGGGTATGGGAAAAACTGTTTTTT. This gives the protein CATSRDLDRVWEKLFF.

The chain links TRBV2 to TRBJ2-1; perhaps TRBD2 as D (6 bases). V lost 11 bases, J lost 7 bases, and 18 bases lay in between. The V gene's germline CDR1 is SNHLY and CDR2 FYNNEI. CDR3 length: 13 residues. CDR3 DNA sequence: TGTGCCCCGGCCAGCGGAGGAGGGAATGAGCAGTTCTTC. This gives the protein CAPASGGGNEQFF.

The chain recombines TRBV4-1 with TRBJ1-2; 7 positions match TRBD1. Germline assignment: CDR1 MGHRA and CDR2 YSYEKL. The CDR3 covers 14 residues. With 4 bases clipped from V and 3 bases from J, the junction kept 5 bases outside the gene matches. The CDR3 spells CASSPPTGYYGYTF. The DNA of the CDR3 is TGCGCCAGCAGCCCGCCGACAGGGTACTATGGCTACACCTTC.

J is TRBJ2-1 and V is TRBV29-1; a possible D gene is TRBD2 (5 bases). V lost 1 base and J lost 10, with 35 bases in between. Germline CDR1 SQVTM, CDR2 ANQGSEA. The CDR3 loop spans 20 amino acids. The CDR3 DNA reads TGCAGCGTTGAAGGAACCGGACTCCTGAAAACCGGGATTAGACCCATGGAGCAGTTCTTC. Protein product: CSVEGTGLLKTGIRPMEQFF.